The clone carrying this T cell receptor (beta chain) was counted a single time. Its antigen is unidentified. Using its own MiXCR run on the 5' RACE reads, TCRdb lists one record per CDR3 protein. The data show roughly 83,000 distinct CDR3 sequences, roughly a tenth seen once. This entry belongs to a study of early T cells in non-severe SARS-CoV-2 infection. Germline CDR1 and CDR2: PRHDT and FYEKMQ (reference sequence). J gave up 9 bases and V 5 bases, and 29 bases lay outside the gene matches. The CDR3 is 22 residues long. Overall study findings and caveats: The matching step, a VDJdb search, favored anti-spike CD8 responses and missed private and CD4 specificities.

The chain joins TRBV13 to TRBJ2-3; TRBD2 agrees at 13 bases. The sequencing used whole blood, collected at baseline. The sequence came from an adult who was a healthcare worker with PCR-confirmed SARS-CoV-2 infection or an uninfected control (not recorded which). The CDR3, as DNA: TGTGCCAGCAGCAACCTAAAGGGACTAGCGGGGCCGGATACGCAGTGGCACGTAACGCAGTATTTT. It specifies CASSNLKGLAGPDTQWHVTQYF.